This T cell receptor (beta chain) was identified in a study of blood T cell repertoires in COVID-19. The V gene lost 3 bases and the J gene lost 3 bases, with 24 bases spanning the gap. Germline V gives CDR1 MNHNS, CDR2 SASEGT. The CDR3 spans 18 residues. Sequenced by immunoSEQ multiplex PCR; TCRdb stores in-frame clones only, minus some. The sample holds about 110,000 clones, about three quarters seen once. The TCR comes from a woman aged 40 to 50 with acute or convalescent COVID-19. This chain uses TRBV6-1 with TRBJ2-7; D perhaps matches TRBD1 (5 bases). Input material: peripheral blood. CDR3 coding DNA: TGTGCCAGCAGTGAGGCGCTCTTAGGGGATCCCTCCTACTACGAGCAGTACTTC. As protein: CASSEALLGDPSYYEQYF.